What follows describes a single TCR beta chain. J was trimmed by 4 bases and V by 6 bases; bases with no gene match: 7. The CDR3 consists of 15 residues. CDR1 is SQVTM and CDR2 is ANQGSEA in the germline V gene. The source of the sample is a study of blood T cell repertoires in COVID-19. As handled by the study authors: Reference gene primers were amplified, and this amplification served to estimate nucleated cell counts. The repertoire was sequenced with immunoSEQ multiplex PCR; TCRdb's copy has only in-frame clones and lacks some. Clonal size and the V and J genes are those of that table, whereas D and trimming came from the DNA. The table lists tens of thousands of clones, 83% of them singletons.

This chain links TRBV29-1 with TRBJ2-3, with 13 positions matching TRBD2. This TCR derives from a woman over 75 with acute or convalescent COVID-19. Material for sequencing was peripheral blood. CDR3 in amino acids: CSVEKLAGGPDTQYF. CDR3 nucleotide sequence: TGCAGCGTGGAGAAACTAGCGGGAGGGCCAGATACGCAGTATTTT.